This TCR beta chain comes out of a study of T cell responses to AZD1222 COVID-19 vaccine. General study points: Spike was spanned by vaccine-associated CD4 TCRs, with dominance at 160-218 and 743-854. Sampling that yielded the repertoires occurred only after the peak T cell response. In a largely white British group with more females than males, clonal diversity was possibly underestimated.

As for this clone: The antigen is unknown.

Sequencing used immunoSEQ multiplex PCR; TCRdb keeps in-frame clones, though not all of them. The sample includes about 150,000 clones, about 90% of them seen just once. Germline values: CDR1 MNHEY, CDR2 SVGEGT. The CDR3 is 16 amino acids. V lost 4 bases and J 1 base, leaving 14 bases between the germline ends. The TCR comes from an adult in good health. The sample was peripheral blood, taken on day 0 of AZD1222 vaccination. This chain connects TRBV6-2 or TRBV6-3 to TRBJ2-4, with D possibly matching TRBD2 (5 bases). CDR3 sequence: CASSWAGERAKNIQYF. Written as DNA, the CDR3 is TGTGCCAGCAGTTGGGCCGGGGAGAGGGCCAAAAACATTCAGTACTTC.